Sequencing of this T cell receptor (beta chain) was carried out in a study of identical twins. Overall study results and limits: Insertions were fewer in abundant cord blood beta clonotypes, whereas memory repertoires showed none of this pattern. Alpha sequences that were out-of-frame and twin-shared showed an excess of low generation probability.

V was cut by 3 bases and J by 0 bases, with 7 bases left in between. The CDR3 sequence is 15 residues long. In germline, CDR1 is SGDLS, CDR2 YYNGEE. TCRdb ran MiXCR on the 5' RACE reads and lists one entry per CDR3 protein. Seen here are approximately 210,000 distinct CDR3 sequences, under 8.5% observed once, and the top ten hold about 14%. A note on this clonotype: What it binds is not known.

The same specimen was also included in a second study, on T cells expressing NK-cell markers. That publication notes: Restriction of the sorted population to alpha-beta TCR T cells was achieved in several experiments with an anti-gamma-delta TCR antibody.

The sequencing input was CD8+ T cells sorted from blood. The chain links TRBV9 to TRBJ2-6; D remains unclear. The receptor comes from a woman aged 18-29 years in good health. The CDR3 region is CASSGHGSGANVLTF. CDR3 nucleotides: TGTGCCAGCAGCGGACATGGCTCTGGGGCCAACGTCCTGACTTTC.